Sequencing of this T cell receptor beta chain was carried out in a study of T cell repertoires and HLA-DP antigens listed by TCRdb under 2018. A note on the overall study: The study used an in vitro model of CD4+ T cell alloreactivity against allogeneic HLA-DP presented by transduced HeLa cells. The two alloantigens modelled structurally similar versus dissimilar alloantigens, differing from self at one and about 11 peptide-binding groove amino acids, respectively. The three donors, two male and one female, ranged from the 18-to-29 to the 60-to-69 age band. On average, approximately 0.2 ug of DNA went in for sorted CD137+CD4+ samples, versus roughly 1,300 ng for pre-culture CD4+ samples. Beyond this particular receptor, the publication reports: Naive and memory CD4+ repertoires were not analysed separately. Sorted CD137+ cells showed similar clonality against both alloantigens (roughly 0.4), much higher than the clonality of pre-culture samples (roughly 0.037). Average cumulative frequency of clones undetected before culture was approximately 37% against one allele and over 50% against the other. Limitations included only a few donors, a non-physiological HeLa antigen-presenting system, and the use of total CD4+ responder cells.

As regards this clone: What this receptor recognizes is not known. Base qualities are not recorded, but no much larger clone differs from it by a single base.

Untouched CD4+ T cells were isolated from Ficoll-separated PBMC by magnetic bead negative selection, reaching an average purity of around 98%. Untouched CD4+ T cells were isolated from Ficoll-separated PBMC with magnetic beads, reaching about 97.7% purity with negligible CD8+ contamination. Peripheral blood mononuclear cells came from the buffy coats of a few healthy blood donors. Each of the three donors was CMV seronegative. Genomic DNA was extracted with the DNeasy Blood & Tissue Kit. Genomic DNA from sorted CD137+CD4+ cells and from pre-culture CD4+ baseline samples of each subject was subjected to TCRB sequencing. From the cysteine through the phenylalanine, the CDR3 covers 15 amino acids. Of the read, only the CDR3 DNA is kept; its 45 bases are in frame from base 1. Reading the germline V gene (reference sequence) gives CDR1 MNHNY and CDR2 SVGAGI. V drops 3 bases and J drops 6 bases, leaving 12 bases in between.

The immunoSEQ multiplex PCR, with forward primers for 54 TRBV segments and reverse primers for 13 TRBJ segments, was used to amplify TCRB CDR3 regions. Pre-culture CD4+ samples were sequenced at deep resolution with a target of 210,000 or so T cell genomes. Sequencing of amplicons was performed on an Illumina HiSeq System, and 87 bp reads covering the CDR3 were generated. Processing in the source paper ran as follows. PCR and sequencing errors in the reads were corrected, and alignment to IMGT reference sequences was used to define CDR3 regions. Synthetic template pools were used to estimate template counts and unique rearrangement counts. Clonality was calculated as 1 minus Pielou's evenness. Richness was estimated with the Daley-Smith estimator. Repertoire overlap was measured with Morisita's index. A clone counted as low-abundance if it appeared in cultured samples but went undetected in the pre-culture repertoire of the same donor. TCRdb holds this immuneACCESS table with in-frame rearrangements only. Some clones are missing; in checked studies, unresolved V genes explain under half, and the rest has no known cause. That table is the source of V, J and clone size, and D and trimming were worked out from the DNA. This sample lists almost 90,000 clones; around nine tenths were detected once. The ten largest account for 1.7% of the sample.

The sample consisted of CD4+ T cells from PBMCs. The rearranged segments are TRBV6-6 and TRBJ1-6; a confident D gene designation cannot be given. This receptor was taken from a man in his fifties or sixties in good health and CMV-seronegative. The nucleotide sequence is TGTGCCAGCAGTTATTCTCCCATTGGTAATTCACCCCTCCACTTT. Translated, it gives CASSYSPIGNSPLHF.